This TCR beta chain stems from a study of T and B cells in COVID-19 patients. Study in general: Of 20 to 25 active-infection patients, roughly 18 carried comorbidities linked to unfavorable COVID-19 outcome. The study's findings and limits: At recovery TRB diversity and richness exceeded healthy donors, after highly clonal active COVID-19 repertoires. Early severe-case samples and blood from mildly ill patients during symptoms were in short supply.

Germline trimming cut 0 bases from V and 1 base from J; bases unmatched to any gene: 14. The CDR3 spans 21 residues. Germline V CDR1 and CDR2: ENHRY, SYGVKD. Multiplex PCR with BIOMED2 TRB-A/B primer pools amplified TRB rearrangements. TCRdb itself ran the multiplex PCR reads through MiXCR, one entry per CDR3 protein. The sample lists tens of thousands of distinct CDR3 sequences, just under 30% occurring once. Blood genomic DNA input for TRB amplification was about 250-550 ng. This clonotype has only a few counts. Its target is not known. This clonotype was sampled from a human donor who had recovered from COVID-19. This chain connects TRBV10-3 to TRBJ2-6; 8 bases are a match to TRBD1. Sequenced sample: blood. The CDR3 region has the DNA TGTGCCATCAGTGAGTCTAAAGGCAGGGGGCGACCGGTATCTGGGGCCAACGTCCTGACTTTC. This codes for CAISESKGRGRPVSGANVLTF.